The 25 T cell receptor beta chains presented below share a single source sample, sequenced in a study of blood T cells in healthy people across ages. A second roughly 7 to 11 cycle PCR used barcoded and J-beta primers. TCRdb independently ran MiXCR on the 5' RACE reads; one entry per CDR3 protein. The sample contains hundreds of thousands of distinct CDR3 sequences, about 28% of which appear only once. Sequenced sample: blood. Source of these receptors: a woman older than 75 in good health.

As concerns this clonotype: This may arise from a read error, as a much more abundant clone is one base away. The chain recombines TRBV3-1 with TRBJ2-3; a possible D gene is TRBD1 (6 bases). Germline CDR1 reads LGHDT; CDR2 reads YNNKEL (reference sequence). The CDR3 spans 12 residues. V lost 10 bases and J lost 0, with 8 bases in between. CDR3 nucleotides: TGTGCCAACAGGGACAGCACAGATACGCAGTATTTT. Translated: CANRDSTDTQYF.

Comment on this clonotype: The conserved closing phenylalanine or tryptophan is absent in this CDR3, likely reflecting a read error. This chain connects TRBV30 to TRBJ1-1, with D maybe TRBD1 (5 bases). There are 13 residues in the CDR3. Germline loops: CDR1 GTSNPN, CDR2 SVGIG (reference sequence). Trimming left V 0 bases short and J 1 base short, with 6 bases between. CDR3 sequence: CAWSVTANTEAFL. The CDR3 nucleotides are TGTGCCTGGAGTGTGACAGCGAACACTGAAGCTTTCTTG.

This clonotype was detected many times. The V and J genes are TRBV7-3 and TRBJ2-1, with TRBD2 matching over 10 bases. Germline CDR1 SGHTA, CDR2 FQGTGA. V dropped 2 bases and J dropped 3; count of bases not matched to a gene: 1. CDR3 size: 15 residues. The chain's CDR3 is CASSLLAGVYNEQFF. The CDR3 coding sequence is TGTGCCAGCAGCTTACTAGCGGGGGTCTACAATGAGCAGTTCTTC.

This clonotype was counted a few times. This rearrangement joins TRBV6-2 or TRBV6-3 to TRBJ1-1; no firm D call. V was clipped by 0 bases and J by 4 bases, with 21 bases between them. CDR3 length equals 18 residues. CDR1 is MNHEY and CDR2 is SVGEGT in the germline V gene. CDR3: CASSYSKRLAGGVTEAFF. For the CDR3, the DNA is TGTGCCAGCAGTTACTCGAAGCGGCTAGCAGGAGGAGTCACTGAAGCTTTCTTT.

This clonotype was observed a few times. The chain employs TRBV6-2 or TRBV6-3 and TRBJ1-2; 8 bases line up with TRBD1. The J segment lost 3 bases and the V segment lost 3 bases, leaving 6 bases of the junction unmatched. In germline, CDR1 is MNHEY, CDR2 SVGEGT. This CDR3 has 15 residues. CDR3 protein: CASSYSPQGDYGYTF. The CDR3 nucleotides read TGTGCCAGCAGTTATAGTCCACAGGGGGACTATGGCTACACCTTC.

The chain employs TRBV7-2 and TRBJ1-3; D not certain. The CDR3 extends over 16 amino acids. Trimming pared 1 base from V and 0 bases from J, leaving 10 bases between. Germline CDR1 reads SGHTA; CDR2 reads FQGNSA. The chain's CDR3 is CASSLVPGSSGNTIYF. CDR3 DNA sequence: TGTGCCAGCAGCTTAGTCCCTGGGAGCTCTGGAAACACCATATATTTT.

This clonotype was counted many times. The rearrangement uses TRBV7-3 and TRBJ1-1, with D unclear. Per the germline V gene, CDR1 is SGHTA and CDR2 is FQGTGA. V lost 6 bases and J 1 base, leaving 9 bases between the germline ends. CDR3 length equals 13 residues. The CDR3 sequence is CASSFSGNTEAFF. CDR3 nucleotide sequence: TGTGCCAGCAGTTTTTCGGGGAACACTGAAGCTTTCTTT.

J is TRBJ2-4 and V is TRBV7-2; 7 bases are shared with TRBD1. The assigned J gene may be wrong: the sequence end matches TRBJ2-7 better. The CDR3 totals 14 residues. The germline V gene has CDR1 SGHTA and CDR2 FQGNSA. The CDR3 loop is CASQKTTGINEQYF. DNA for the CDR3: TGTGCCAGCCAAAAAACGACAGGGATCAACGAGCAGTACTTC.

The J gene is TRBJ2-5, the V gene TRBV7-2; D unclear. Gene TRBJ2-7 matches the end of the DNA better, so the J call may be wrong. CDR3 size: 14 residues. Germline assignment: CDR1 SGHTA and CDR2 FQGNSA. The DNA of the CDR3 is TGTGCCAGCAGCTTGAATTATGCCACCTACGAGCAGTACTTC. This codes for CASSLNYATYEQYF.

This clonotype has a count of ten or more. The chain is built from TRBV7-2 and TRBJ1-5; the D gene is possibly TRBD1 (6 bases). There are 15 residues in the CDR3. Germline assignment: CDR1 SGHTA and CDR2 FQGNSA. Trimming left V 6 bases short and J 0 bases short, with 12 bases between. CDR3 sequence: CASRLGQNSNQPQHF. Written as DNA, the CDR3 is TGTGCCAGCAGGCTAGGACAGAATAGCAATCAGCCCCAGCATTTT.

This clonotype was picked up a small number of times. The V call is TRBV3-1, the J call TRBJ1-1; the D is unclear. The CDR3 is 13 amino acids. V was clipped by 1 base and J by 3 bases, with 6 bases between them. From germline, CDR1 is LGHDT and CDR2 YNNKEL (reference sequence). CDR3 region: CASSQGHDTEAFF. The CDR3 nucleotides read TGTGCCAGCAGCCAAGGCCACGACACTGAAGCTTTCTTT.

V is TRBV6-5 and J is TRBJ2-7, with TRBD2 matching over 10 bases. The J call is uncertain, as TRBJ2-5 better fits the DNA end. The CDR3 has 15 residues. Germline CDR1 reads MNHEY; CDR2 reads SVGAGI. DNA for the CDR3: TGTGCCAGCAGTTATGGGGCTAGCGGGAGAGAGACCCAGTACTTC. Amino acids: CASSYGASGRETQYF.

The chain has TRBV20-1 and TRBJ2-5; no firm D call. V shed 0 bases and J shed 11 bases, with 22 bases lying between them. CDR1 and CDR2 from the germline V gene are DFQATT and SNEGSKA (reference sequence). The CDR3 is 15 residues long. The CDR3 spells CSARDRRTYTDEQYF. The CDR3 nucleotides read TGCAGTGCTAGAGATAGGCGAACCTATACAGATGAGCAGTACTTC.

This clonotype was seen many times. The chain recombines TRBV4-2 with TRBJ2-7; TRBD2 matches 7 bases. V lost 0 bases, J lost 0 bases, and 11 bases stayed unmatched. CDR1 is LGHNA and CDR2 is YNFKEQ in the germline V gene. The CDR3 sequence is 18 residues long. The CDR3 DNA reads as TGTGCCAGCAGCCAAGATATGGGTGGGGGGGGGAGCTCCTACGAGCAGTACTTC. Amino acids: CASSQDMGGGGSSYEQYF.

This clonotype was seen a handful of times. CDR3 coding DNA: TGTGCCAGCAGCTTAGTTCAGGCATCGGGCACTGAAGCTTTCTTT. It translates to CASSLVQASGTEAFF. The chain recombines TRBV11-2 with TRBJ1-1, with unresolved D. V was cut by 1 base and J by 4 bases, with 13 bases left in between. Germline lookup yields CDR1 SGHAT and CDR2 FQNNGV. The CDR3 runs to 15 residues.

The table lists this clonotype with a few counts. The J gene is TRBJ1-4, the V gene TRBV12-3 or TRBV12-4; maybe TRBD1 (6 bases). The CDR3 runs to 14 residues. V lost 6 bases to trimming and J lost 8 bases, with 16 bases between them. The CDR3 sequence: CASSQQFRGEKLFF. The CDR3 DNA follows: TGTGCCAGCAGCCAACAGTTCAGGGGAGAAAAACTGTTTTTT.

There are a few counts of this clonotype. This rearrangement joins TRBV6-5 to TRBJ1-4; TRBD1 matches 7 bases. From germline, CDR1 is MNHEY and CDR2 SVGAGI. With 6 bases clipped from V and 5 bases from J, the junction kept 6 bases outside the gene matches. This CDR3 spans 14 amino acids. CDR3 sequence: CASSQGQPNEKLFF. CDR3 nucleotides: TGTGCCAGCAGCCAGGGACAGCCCAATGAAAAACTGTTTTTT.

The chain joins TRBV9 to TRBJ1-2, with 7 bases that match TRBD1. The CDR3 contains 15 residues. Germline V lookup: CDR1 SGDLS, CDR2 YYNGEE. With 4 bases clipped from V and 2 bases from J, the junction kept 8 bases outside the gene matches. The CDR3 loop reads CASSPGAGGNYGYTF. For the CDR3, the DNA is TGTGCCAGCAGCCCCGGGGCAGGGGGGAACTATGGCTACACCTTC.

This sequence joins TRBV12-3 or TRBV12-4 and TRBJ2-5, with 10 positions matching TRBD2. J lost 13 bases, V lost 6 bases, and 14 bases had no gene match. The CDR3 spans 14 residues. The DNA for the CDR3 is TGTGCCAGCAGCACAGAATTAGCGGGGGGCCCAGCGTACTTC. It is translated as CASSTELAGGPAYF.

There are many counts of this clonotype. The chain combines TRBV2 with TRBJ2-1, with D tentatively TRBD2 (5 bases). The V and J ends lost 1 base and 0 bases respectively, with 13 bases between them. This CDR3 is built from 17 residues. Germline lookup yields CDR1 SNHLY and CDR2 FYNNEI. The CDR3 spells CASSEVGDTFSYNEQFF. In DNA, the CDR3 is TGTGCCAGCAGTGAAGTCGGGGATACCTTCTCCTACAATGAGCAGTTCTTC.

This clonotype was counted at least ten times. The chain carries TRBV6-2 or TRBV6-3 and TRBJ2-1; tentative D call: TRBD2 (6 bases). V was pared by 11 bases and J by 6 bases, with 11 bases between. Germline CDR1 is MNHEY and CDR2 is SVGEGT. The CDR3 is 11 amino acids. The CDR3 nucleotides read TGTGCCGCGACCGGGGGCAATGAGCAGTTCTTC. As protein: CAATGGNEQFF.

The chain recombines TRBV7-2 with TRBJ2-3; 7 bases line up with TRBD2. V gave up 4 bases and J gave up 1 base; unmatched junction bases: 11. The CDR3 runs 17 residues. Germline loops: CDR1 SGHTA, CDR2 FQGNSA. The CDR3: CASSSASLAYRTDTQYF. DNA of the CDR3: TGTGCCAGCAGCTCGGCTTCACTAGCGTACCGCACAGATACGCAGTATTTT.

This clonotype was seen many times. The V gene is TRBV5-1, the J gene TRBJ1-1; TRBD1 might be the D (5 bases). The germline V gene encodes CDR1 SGHRS and CDR2 YFSETQ. The CDR3 length is 16 residues. The germline V and J ends were trimmed by 3 bases and 0 bases, with 15 bases remaining between them. This CDR3 is CASSSSPGTMNTEAFF. The CDR3 DNA reads TGCGCCAGCAGCTCATCGCCAGGGACCATGAACACTGAAGCTTTCTTT.

With respect to this clonotype: A much bigger clone sits one base away, suggesting this may be a read error. The chain couples TRBV30 to TRBJ2-5; tentative D call: TRBD1 (6 bases). The germline V gene encodes CDR1 GTSNPN and CDR2 SVGIG (reference sequence). The CDR3 runs 12 residues. Trimming stripped 2 bases from V and 3 bases from J, with 7 bases between. The CDR3 DNA is TGTGCCTGGAGTAGGGGGAAAGAGACCCAGTACTTC. Translating gives CAWSRGKETQYF.

This clonotype was seen many times. The chain joins TRBV4-3 to TRBJ2-3; 11 bases are a match to TRBD2. The CDR3 covers 17 residues. V lost 0 bases to trimming and J lost 4 bases; unmatched junction nucleotides: 6. From germline, CDR1 is LGHNA and CDR2 YSLEER. The CDR3 DNA reads TGCGCCAGCAGCCAAGATCCTACTAGCGGGGGAGCAGATACGCAGTATTTT. It translates to CASSQDPTSGGADTQYF.